This is a list of T cell receptor beta chains from one sample in a study of cytomegalovirus exposure and HLA in healthy donors. The protocol was immunoSEQ multiplex PCR, while the TCRdb copy is restricted to in-frame clones and leaves out a portion. The sample carries 150,000 or so clones, under 80% recorded once. The specimen was PBMCs. The source is a woman aged 25 to 39 in good health and CMV-seronegative. The CDR3 runs from the conserved cysteine through the conserved F or W. A D gene is named only where the DNA matches it firmly. Not every row has a clone size; where given, it reads once, few, many or a size class.

j_call	v_call	clone_size	d_call	cdr3_nt	cdr3_aa
TRBJ2-3	TRBV6-1	-	TRBD1	TGTGCCAGCGGGACCGGGACAGGGTCCACAGATACGCAGTATTTT	CASGTGTGSTDTQYF
TRBJ2-2	TRBV2	-	-	TGTGCCAGCAGTGCGCGCGGGGTCGGGGAGCTGTTTTTT	CASSARGVGELFF
TRBJ2-1	TRBV7-3	few	TRBD1	TGTGCCAGCAGCTTGCGGGGGACAGGGAATGAGCAGTTCTTC	CASSLRGTGNEQFF
TRBJ1-4	TRBV2	-	TRBD1	TGTGCCAGCAGTATACAGGGGCCCGGGGAAAAACTGTTTTTT	CASSIQGPGEKLFF
TRBJ1-1	TRBV6-5	-	-	TGTGCCAGCAGGGCCGGCCTGAACCGGGCTGAAGCTTTCTTT	CASRAGLNRAEAFF
TRBJ2-1	TRBV9	few	TRBD2	TGTGCCAGCAGCGTAGCTTCCCTACTAGCGGGGGGGAATGAGCAGTTCTTC	CASSVASLLAGGNEQFF
TRBJ1-1	TRBV19	-	-	TGTGCCAGTAGTCCCGCTGATCGGGGGAACACTGAAGCTTTCTTT	CASSPADRGNTEAFF
TRBJ2-7	TRBV5-6	-	TRBD1	TGTGCCAGCAGTACTCTGGAACAGGGGCTTCACGAGCAGTACTTC	CASSTLEQGLHEQYF
TRBJ2-7	TRBV5-1	-	-	TGCGCCAGCAGCGGGCAGGCCAGCTCCTACGAGCAGTACTTC	CASSGQASSYEQYF
TRBJ2-5	TRBV29-1	-	TRBD2	TGCAGCGTTGAGGGACTAGCGGGGGATTACCAAGAGACCCAGTACTTC	CSVEGLAGDYQETQYF
TRBJ1-1	TRBV6-5	few	-	TGTGCCATCGCCCGAGGGATTGAGGCTGAAGCTTTCTTT	CAIARGIEAEAFF
TRBJ1-1	TRBV6-5	-	-	TGTGCCAGCAGCCCCGGGTGGAGCACTGAAGCTTTCTTT	CASSPGWSTEAFF
TRBJ1-1	TRBV5-1	-	-	TGCGCCAGCAGCTTGGTGGCGGGAGGCACTGAAGCTTTCTTT	CASSLVAGGTEAFF
TRBJ2-1	TRBV5-1	-	-	TGCGCCAGCAGCCCCGAGCCCCCCGGGGGGCTCTACAATGAGCAGTTCTTC	CASSPEPPGGLYNEQFF
TRBJ1-6	TRBV19	-	TRBD1	TGTGCCAGTAGTATTGAGGGGGCTAATTCACCCCTCCACTTT	CASSIEGANSPLHF
TRBJ2-5	TRBV11-3	-	-	TGTGCCAGCAGTCAGCCGGATCCAGGGACCCAGTACTTC	CASSQPDPGTQYF
TRBJ2-1	TRBV11-2	-	-	TGTGCCAGCAGCTTACTACAGGGACCCTACAATGAGCAGTTCTTC	CASSLLQGPYNEQFF
TRBJ1-4	TRBV5-6	-	-	TGTGCCAGCAGCGACCTTTCGGACAGTCCCGAAAAACTGTTTTTT	CASSDLSDSPEKLFF
TRBJ2-7	TRBV2	-	-	TGTGCCAGCGATCGGTCAAGACTCTCCTACGAGCAGTACTTC	CASDRSRLSYEQYF
TRBJ2-1	TRBV7-6	once	-	TGTGCCAGCAGAACAGGGTGGGCGGGGGAGCACAATGAGCAGTTCTTC	CASRTGWAGEHNEQFF
TRBJ1-1	TRBV15	-	-	TGTGCCACCAGCATCGCCCCGACAGGGAACACTGAAGCTTTCTTT	CATSIAPTGNTEAFF
TRBJ1-1	TRBV4-1	-	TRBD1	TGCGCCAGCAGCTTAGGACAGGGGGCGGCTGAAGCTTTCTTT	CASSLGQGAAEAFF
TRBJ1-1	TRBV4-2	-	TRBD1	TGTGCCAGCAGCCCTCGGACAGGGGCTGTAACTGAAGCTTTCTTT	CASSPRTGAVTEAFF
TRBJ2-1	TRBV7-9	-	TRBD2	TGTGCCAGCAGCTTAGATACAGCGGGGGGCCATTTCAATGAGCAGTTCTTC	CASSLDTAGGHFNEQFF
TRBJ1-5	TRBV19	-	TRBD1	TGTGCCAGTAGTACGTCAGGGGGATATAGCAATCAGCCCCAGCATTTT	CASSTSGGYSNQPQHF
TRBJ1-2	TRBV5-1	-	TRBD1	TGCGCCAGCAGCCCAGGACAGGGACAGTTCGGCTACACCTTC	CASSPGQGQFGYTF
TRBJ2-7	TRBV5-1	-	-	TGCGCCAGCAGCTTGGGGTTAGGGGTCCCCTACGAGCAGTACTTC	CASSLGLGVPYEQYF
TRBJ1-1	TRBV7-9	-	-	TGTGCCAGCAGCTACGGAGGGGGGGACACTGAAGCTTTCTTT	CASSYGGGDTEAFF